The source of this T cell receptor (beta chain) is a study of cytomegalovirus exposure and HLA in healthy donors. Study-wide findings and caveats: Another analysis was done later, and it associated approximately 17,000 TCR beta sequences with HLA alleles at 0.05 false discovery rate. An analysis was carried out later, and it reportedly showed fewer N-insertions in an Asian-associated ancestry cluster than the approximately 660-donor mean.

The CDR3 is 16 amino acids. The germline V gene has CDR1 MDHEN and CDR2 SYDVKM. Trimming took off 7 bases at V and 8 bases at J, with 24 bases between the two ends. This PCR relied on a set of 60 Vbeta primers and 13 Jbeta primers. Libraries were prepared by immunoSEQ multiplex PCR; TCRdb keeps only in-frame clonotypes and omits some of them. The table has over 130,000 clones, about 84% seen once. Regarding this clone: The antigen is not known.

Source material: PBMCs. The clonotype comes from a woman between 40 and 50 years old in good health and CMV-seropositive. The chain is built from TRBV28 and TRBJ2-1; D might be TRBD1 (5 bases). The CDR3 region is CASTDSKGKRLDEQFF. As DNA, the CDR3 is TGTGCCAGCACCGACTCGAAGGGGAAGAGATTGGATGAGCAGTTCTTC. Full variable domain (outside the CDR3, taken from reference TRBV28 and TRBJ2-1): DVKVTQSSRYLVKRTGEKVFLECVQDMDHENMFWYRQDPGLGLRLIYFSYDVKMKEKGDIPEGYSVSREKKERFSLILESASTNQTSMYLCASTDSKGKRLDEQFFGPGTRLTVL.